Shown below are 28 T cell receptor beta chains from a single sample sequenced in a study of blood T cell repertoires in COVID-19. Libraries were prepared by immunoSEQ multiplex PCR; TCRdb keeps only in-frame clonotypes and omits some of them. The sample shows over 450,000 clones, roughly 89% of them seen only once. The sample comprised peripheral blood. Receptors originate from a man aged 18 to 29 with COVID-19, enrolled during active disease.

The gene calls are TRBV24-1 and TRBJ2-3; 7 bases are a match to TRBD2. The CDR3 has 18 amino acids. Germline CDR1 and CDR2: KGHDR and SFDVKD. Trimming removed 1 base from V and 4 bases from J; junction bases left unmatched: 13. The CDR3 nucleotides are TGTGCCACCAGTGATTTAGGGAGAGGGCGGGAGTCCTCAGATACGCAGTATTTT. It yields the protein CATSDLGRGRESSDTQYF.

This rearrangement joins TRBV9 to TRBJ2-7; TRBD1 might be the D (5 bases). V was shortened by 2 bases and J by 2 bases, with 11 bases between the two germline ends. Looked up from germline, CDR1 is SGDLS and CDR2 is YYNGEE. This CDR3 contains 14 residues. The CDR3 loop reads CASSVGHATYEQYF. CDR3 bases: TGTGCCAGCAGCGTGGGGCACGCAACCTACGAGCAGTACTTC. The entire variable domain, with the rest obtained from reference TRBV9 and TRBJ2-7, is as follows: DSGVTQTPKHLITATGQRVTLRCSPRSGDLSVYWYQQSLDQGLQFLIQYYNGEERAKGNILERFSAQQFPDLHSELNLSSLELGDSALYFCASSVGHATYEQYFGPGTRLTVT.

The chain carries TRBV2 and TRBJ1-5; no firm D call. The CDR3 is 15 residues long. V was trimmed by 6 bases and J by 0 bases, leaving 12 bases between them. Germline CDR1 and CDR2: SNHLY and FYNNEI. CDR3 DNA: TGTGCCAGCAGGCGATCTGACACTAGCAATCAGCCCCAGCATTTT. It yields the protein CASRRSDTSNQPQHF.

The chain carries TRBV11-2 and TRBJ1-3; possibly TRBD1 for D (5 bases). Germline loops: CDR1 SGHAT, CDR2 FQNNGV. The CDR3 extends over 16 amino acids. The germline V and J ends were trimmed by 7 bases and 0 bases, with 16 bases remaining between them. The CDR3 here is CASIRTGFSSGNTIYF. The CDR3 region has the DNA TGTGCCAGCATTCGTACAGGCTTTAGCTCTGGAAACACCATATATTTT. Complete variable domain (other parts from reference TRBV11-2 and TRBJ1-3): EAGVAQSPRYKIIEKRQSVAFWCNPISGHATLYWYQQILGQGPKLLIQFQNNGVVDDSQLPKDRFSAERLKGVDSTLKIQPAKLEDSAVYLCASIRTGFSSGNTIYFGEGSWLTVV.

The genes are TRBV18 and TRBJ1-4, with a tentative D call TRBD1 (5 bases). Per germline, CDR1 KGHSH and CDR2 LQKENI. The V and J ends lost 3 bases and 5 bases respectively, with 13 bases between them. The CDR3 totals 15 residues. The CDR3: CASSPAAGPNEKLFF. CDR3 coding DNA: TGTGCCAGCTCACCCGCGGCAGGGCCAAATGAAAAACTGTTTTTT.

The rearrangement uses TRBV4-1 and TRBJ1-6; the D is unclear. CDR1 is MGHRA and CDR2 is YSYEKL in the germline V gene. The CDR3 totals 15 residues. V shed 2 bases and J shed 5 bases, with 10 bases lying between them. The CDR3 is CASSQLERDNSPLHF. As DNA, the CDR3 is TGCGCCAGCAGCCAATTGGAGAGAGATAATTCACCCCTCCACTTT.

The V and J genes are TRBV3-1 (or the pseudogene TRBV3-2) and TRBJ1-2; D perhaps matches TRBD1 (6 bases). V was pared by 4 bases and J by 1 base, with 13 bases between. This CDR3 comprises 15 residues. CDR1 is LGHDT, CDR2 YNNKEL, per germline (reference sequence). This CDR3 reads CASSPPTGNNYGYTF. CDR3 in DNA: TGTGCCAGCAGCCCGCCGACAGGAAATAACTATGGCTACACCTTC.

The rearrangement links TRBV5-1 to TRBJ2-7; 9 bases fit TRBD2. J was trimmed by 6 bases and V by 4 bases; bases with no gene match: 8. This CDR3 spans 14 amino acids. CDR1 is SGHRS and CDR2 is YFSETQ in the germline V gene. CDR3 DNA sequence: TGCGCCAGCAGCCCCGGGACTAGCTACCGCGAGCAGTACTTC. Protein product: CASSPGTSYREQYF.

The chain recombines TRBV19 with TRBJ2-1, with 8 bases that match TRBD2. The V segment lost 6 bases and the J segment 6 bases; nucleotides outside the gene matches: 7. This CDR3 is built from 14 residues. CDR1 and CDR2 from the germline V gene are LNHDA and SQIVND (reference sequence). The CDR3 is CASRSGREGNEQFF. The CDR3 DNA reads TGTGCCAGTAGGAGTGGCCGGGAGGGCAATGAGCAGTTCTTC.

V gene TRBV7-9 combines with J gene TRBJ1-2; possibly TRBD1 for D (6 bases). Looked up from germline, CDR1 is SEHNR and CDR2 is FQNEAQ (reference sequence). The CDR3 is 13 residues long. Trimming cost V 2 bases and J 7 bases, with 11 bases left between them. The CDR3 nucleotides are TGTGCCAGCAGCTTATCAGGGGCCGGTGGCTACACCTTC. Translated, it gives CASSLSGAGGYTF.

The chain carries TRBV9 and TRBJ2-2; the D gene is possibly TRBD1 (6 bases). V lost 1 base and J lost 8, with 9 bases in between. This CDR3 has 13 residues. CDR1 and CDR2 from the germline V gene are SGDLS and YYNGEE. The CDR3 is CASSVTGSGELFF. In DNA, the CDR3 is TGTGCCAGCAGCGTAACAGGGTCAGGGGAGCTGTTTTTT.

The chain has TRBV7-6 and TRBJ1-3; 7 bases map to TRBD1. Germline-derived CDR1 and CDR2 are SGHVS and FNYEAQ. V dropped 5 bases and J dropped 0; count of bases not matched to a gene: 7. The length of the CDR3 is 16 residues. CDR3 region: CASSPAGQFSGNTIYF. For the CDR3, the DNA is TGTGCCAGCAGCCCTGCGGGACAGTTCTCTGGAAACACCATATATTTT. The full variable domain, with the rest looked up from reference TRBV7-6 and TRBJ1-3, is GAGVSQSPRYKVTKRGQDVALRCDPISGHVSLYWYRQALGQGPEFLTYFNYEAQQDKSGLPNDRFSAERPEGSISTLTIQRTEQRDSAMYRCASSPAGQFSGNTIYFGEGSWLTVV.

V gene TRBV3-1 (or the pseudogene TRBV3-2) combines with J gene TRBJ2-1; a weak D match, TRBD1 (6 bases). Germline V lookup: CDR1 LGHDT, CDR2 YNNKEL (reference sequence). Trimming took off 4 bases at V and 3 bases at J, with 10 bases between the two ends. The CDR3 consists of 14 residues. CDR3 nucleotide sequence: TGTGCCAGCAGCCGCCGGGACAACTACAATGAGCAGTTCTTC. It is translated as CASSRRDNYNEQFF.

V usage is TRBV10-3 and J usage is TRBJ1-2; D is perhaps TRBD1 (6 bases). Trimming stripped 4 bases from V and 0 bases from J, with 9 bases between. The CDR3 is made up of 14 amino acids. The germline V gene encodes CDR1 ENHRY and CDR2 SYGVKD. Written as DNA, the CDR3 is TGTGCCATCAGTGGGGACAAAGCTAACTATGGCTACACCTTC. Translated: CAISGDKANYGYTF.

The rearrangement uses TRBV11-2 and TRBJ2-3, with 9 positions matching TRBD1. The CDR3 has 15 amino acids. The trim removed 5 bases at V and 5 bases at J, leaving 8 bases unmatched. CDR1 SGHAT and CDR2 FQNNGV come from the germline V gene. The CDR3 DNA reads as TGTGCCAGCAGCAGAGACAGGGGGTCAGGAGATACGCAGTATTTT. It codes for CASSRDRGSGDTQYF.

To note about this clone: Within the sample, other DNA sequences also encode this same CDR3. The chain uses TRBV18 and TRBJ2-1, with unresolved D. The CDR3 runs 15 residues. Germline lookup yields CDR1 KGHSH and CDR2 LQKENI. V was pared by 2 bases and J by 0 bases, with 8 bases between. The CDR3 nucleotides read TGTGCCAGCTCACCAGGGCAGAGCTCCTACAATGAGCAGTTCTTC. This codes for CASSPGQSSYNEQFF.

This chain connects TRBV6-5 to TRBJ1-1, with a weak D call TRBD1 (6 bases). The CDR3 totals 13 residues. Trimming removed 5 bases from V and 11 bases from J, with 18 bases in between. Germline CDR1 reads MNHEY; CDR2 reads SVGAGI. The CDR3 region is CASSTDHRAPAFF. CDR3 nucleotide sequence: TGTGCCAGCAGTACTGACCACAGGGCTCCGGCTTTCTTT.

This clone was picked up one time. This chain links TRBV7-6 with TRBJ1-1; D uncertain. Germline CDR1 is SGHVS and CDR2 is FNYEAQ. This CDR3 is built from 13 residues. V was cut by 4 bases and J by 0 bases, with 6 bases left in between. The CDR3 loop is CASSSHLNTEAFF. CDR3 in DNA: TGTGCCAGCAGCTCGCACTTGAACACTGAAGCTTTCTTT. Complete variable domain (other parts from reference TRBV7-6 and TRBJ1-1): GAGVSQSPRYKVTKRGQDVALRCDPISGHVSLYWYRQALGQGPEFLTYFNYEAQQDKSGLPNDRFSAERPEGSISTLTIQRTEQRDSAMYRCASSSHLNTEAFFGQGTRLTVV.

The J gene is TRBJ2-2, the V gene TRBV27, with 7 bases aligning to TRBD2. V was clipped by 2 bases and J by 9 bases; unmatched bases: 3. The CDR3 loop spans 13 amino acids. Germline lookup yields CDR1 MNHEY and CDR2 SMNVEV (reference sequence). Here the CDR3 DNA reads TGTGCCAGCAGTTTAGCGGGAGCGCGGGAGCTGTTTTTT. Its protein product is CASSLAGARELFF.

In DNA form, the CDR3 reads TGTGCCACCAGTGATTTAAGCAGCTCGAGCGTCAACGAGCAGTACTTC. Translation: CATSDLSSSSVNEQYF. V and J are TRBV24-1 and TRBJ2-7, with D uncertain. Germline V gene data show CDR1 as KGHDR and CDR2 as SFDVKD. The CDR3 is made up of 16 amino acids. V dropped 1 base and J dropped 5 bases, with 17 bases sitting between them.

The chain couples TRBV6-5 to TRBJ1-5; D is perhaps TRBD1 (6 bases). V was pared by 7 bases and J by 7 bases, with 20 bases between. This CDR3 contains 15 residues. CDR1 MNHEY and CDR2 SVGAGI come from the germline V gene. CDR3 DNA: TGTGCCAGCACCTCGTCGACACAGGGCGAACAGCCCCAGCATTTT. It translates to CASTSSTQGEQPQHF.

The genes are TRBV30 and TRBJ2-7; D gene ambiguous. V lost 1 base to trimming and J lost 0 bases, with 7 bases between them. In germline, CDR1 is GTSNPN, CDR2 SVGIG (reference sequence). The CDR3 loop spans 13 amino acids. The CDR3, as DNA: TGTGCCTGGAGTGACGGGTACTCCTACGAGCAGTACTTC. Protein product: CAWSDGYSYEQYF.

V is TRBV6-5 and J is TRBJ1-6, with 8 bases aligning to TRBD1. J was trimmed by 10 bases and V by 2 bases; bases with no gene match: 7. In germline, CDR1 is MNHEY, CDR2 SVGAGI. This CDR3 region has 15 residues. The CDR3 sequence: CASSYEGQGPSPLHF. The CDR3 DNA reads TGTGCCAGCAGTTACGAAGGACAGGGCCCATCACCCCTCCACTTT.

This chain uses TRBV10-3 with TRBJ1-2; 8 bases agree with TRBD1. This CDR3 region has 14 residues. The germline V gene has CDR1 ENHRY and CDR2 SYGVKD. With 6 bases clipped from V and 4 bases from J, the junction kept 7 bases outside the gene matches. The CDR3 loop is CAISRQGSSYGYTF. DNA of the CDR3: TGTGCCATCAGCAGACAGGGGAGTAGCTATGGCTACACCTTC.

V gene TRBV5-1 combines with J gene TRBJ2-5, with 10 bases that match TRBD2. This CDR3 is built from 17 residues. Germline-derived CDR1 and CDR2 are SGHRS and YFSETQ. The ends lost 2 bases at V and 1 base at J; junction bases unmatched: 8. In DNA, the CDR3 is TGCGCCAGCAGCTTCGGATCTAGCGGGGGTTTCCAAGAGACCCAGTACTTC. This gives the protein CASSFGSSGGFQETQYF. Complete variable domain (other parts from reference TRBV5-1 and TRBJ2-5): KAGVTQTPRYLIKTRGQQVTLSCSPISGHRSVSWYQQTPGQGLQFLFEYFSETQRNKGNFPGRFSGRQFSNSRSEMNVSTLELGDSALYLCASSFGSSGGFQETQYFGPGTRLLVL.

The chain employs TRBV5-8 and TRBJ2-4; TRBD1 matches 7 bases. CDR3 length equals 17 residues. The V gene end was trimmed by 2 bases and the J gene end by 1 base; junction bases not matched to a gene: 9. CDR1 is SGHTS and CDR2 is YDEGEE in the germline V gene. CDR3 DNA sequence: TGTGCCAGCAGCTTCGACAGGGTTCGAATGGCCAAAAACATTCAGTACTTC. This gives the protein CASSFDRVRMAKNIQYF.

V usage is TRBV11-2 and J usage is TRBJ2-1, with TRBD2 matching 9 bases. J was trimmed by 10 bases and V by 4 bases; bases with no gene match: 14. CDR1 SGHAT and CDR2 FQNNGV come from the germline V gene. This CDR3 comprises 16 residues. CDR3 DNA sequence: TGTGCCAGCAGCTCCCAGGGCCTAGCGGGGCGCTCCGAGCAGTTCTTC. Translated: CASSSQGLAGRSEQFF.

This chain links TRBV5-5 with TRBJ1-5; D remains unclear. V gave up 6 bases and J gave up 0 bases, with 10 bases separating them. The CDR3 contains 14 residues. Per the germline V gene, CDR1 is SGHKS and CDR2 is YYEKEE (reference sequence). CDR3 DNA: TGTGCCAGCACTTTGAGTGCTAGCAATCAGCCCCAGCATTTT. As protein: CASTLSASNQPQHF.